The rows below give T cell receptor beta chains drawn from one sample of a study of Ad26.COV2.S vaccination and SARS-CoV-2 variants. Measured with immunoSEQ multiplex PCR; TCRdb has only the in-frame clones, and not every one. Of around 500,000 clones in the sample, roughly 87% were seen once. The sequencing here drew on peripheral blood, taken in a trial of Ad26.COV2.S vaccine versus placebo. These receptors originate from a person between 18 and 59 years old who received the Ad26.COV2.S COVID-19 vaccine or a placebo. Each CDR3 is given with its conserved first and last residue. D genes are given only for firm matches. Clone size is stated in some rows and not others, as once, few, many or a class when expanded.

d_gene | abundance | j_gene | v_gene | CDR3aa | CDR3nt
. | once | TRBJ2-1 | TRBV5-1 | CASSLAFSSSYNEQFF | TGCGCCAGCAGCTTGGCCTTTTCCAGCTCCTACAATGAGCAGTTCTTC
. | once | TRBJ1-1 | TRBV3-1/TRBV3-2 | CASSQEQIRGTAF | TGTGCCAGCAGCCAAGAGCAGATTCGAGGGACTGCGTTT
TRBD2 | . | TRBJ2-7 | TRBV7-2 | CASSPSGGNLYEQYF | TGTGCCAGCAGCCCCAGCGGGGGTAACCTTTACGAGCAGTACTTC
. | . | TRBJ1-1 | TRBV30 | CAWSESFWNTEAFF | TGTGCCTGGAGTGAGAGTTTTTGGAACACTGAAGCTTTCTTT
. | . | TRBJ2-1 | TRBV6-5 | CASRLGSYNEQFF | TGTGCCAGCAGGCTGGGATCCTACAATGAGCAGTTCTTC
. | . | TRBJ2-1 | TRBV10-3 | CAIAVRHEDNEQFF | TGTGCCATCGCGGTCAGACATGAAGACAATGAGCAGTTCTTC
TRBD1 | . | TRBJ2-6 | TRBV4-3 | CASSQDRGSGANVLTF | TGCGCCAGCAGCCAGGACAGGGGCTCTGGGGCCAACGTCCTGACTTTC
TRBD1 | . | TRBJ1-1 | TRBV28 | CASSSRGMGNTEAFF | TGTGCCAGCAGCAGCAGGGGGATGGGGAACACTGAAGCTTTCTTT
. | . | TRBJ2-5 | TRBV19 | CASSDIEETQYF | TGTGCCAGTAGCGACATAGAAGAGACCCAGTACTTC
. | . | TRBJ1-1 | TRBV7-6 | CASSSKSDTEAFF | TGTGCCAGCAGCTCGAAAAGCGACACTGAAGCTTTCTTT
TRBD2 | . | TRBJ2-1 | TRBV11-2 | CASSPSSGRGEQFF | TGTGCCAGCAGCCCCTCTAGCGGGAGAGGTGAGCAGTTCTTC
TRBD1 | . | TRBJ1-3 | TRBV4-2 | CASSQGQGGGNTIYF | TGTGCCAGCAGCCAAGGACAGGGAGGGGGAAACACCATATATTTT
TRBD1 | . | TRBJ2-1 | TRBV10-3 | CAISPGQGNNEQFF | TGTGCCATCAGTCCGGGACAGGGGAACAATGAGCAGTTCTTC
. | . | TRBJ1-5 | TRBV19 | CASSTRYQGGDQPQHF | TGTGCCAGTAGTACCCGCTATCAGGGAGGGGATCAGCCCCAGCATTTT
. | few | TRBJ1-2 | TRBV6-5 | CASAGTSNYGYTF | TGTGCCAGTGCAGGGACTTCTAACTATGGCTACACCTTC